This T cell receptor (beta chain) was recorded in a study of metastatic and nonmetastatic thyroid tumors. This clone was seen only a few times. A clone one base away is much larger, so this may be a read error. The sample contains more than one DNA sequence encoding this CDR3. With MiXCR, TCRdb called clones anew from the PCR reads. The repertoire holds about 70,000 clones, with 18% as singletons. The V gene's germline CDR1 is SQVTM and CDR2 ANQGSEA. V shed 1 base and J shed 8 bases, with 11 bases lying between them. The CDR3 totals 12 residues. There were no patients who had received any treatment before thyroid surgery.

This chain joins TRBV29-1 and TRBJ1-2; D remains ambiguous. The sequencing sample was made of blood. This clonotype originated in a female donor with papillary thyroid cancer or a benign thyroid nodule (not recorded which). Some clones in this sample may be carry-over from other donors' samples. This CDR3 reads CSVEAAGGGYTF. The DNA of the CDR3 is TGCAGCGTTGAAGCGGCAGGCGGAGGCTACACCTTC.